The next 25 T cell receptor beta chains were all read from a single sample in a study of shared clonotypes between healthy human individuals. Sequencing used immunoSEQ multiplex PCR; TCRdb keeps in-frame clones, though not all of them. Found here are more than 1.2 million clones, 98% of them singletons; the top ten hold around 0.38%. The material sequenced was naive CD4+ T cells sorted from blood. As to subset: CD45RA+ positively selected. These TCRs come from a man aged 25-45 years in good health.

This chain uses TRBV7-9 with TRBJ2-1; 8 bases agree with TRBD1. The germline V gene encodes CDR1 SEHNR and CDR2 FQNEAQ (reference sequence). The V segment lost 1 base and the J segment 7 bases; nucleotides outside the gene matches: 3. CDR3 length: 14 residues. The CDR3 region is CASSLGTGTNEQFF. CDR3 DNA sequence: TGTGCCAGCAGCTTAGGGACAGGGACGAATGAGCAGTTCTTC.

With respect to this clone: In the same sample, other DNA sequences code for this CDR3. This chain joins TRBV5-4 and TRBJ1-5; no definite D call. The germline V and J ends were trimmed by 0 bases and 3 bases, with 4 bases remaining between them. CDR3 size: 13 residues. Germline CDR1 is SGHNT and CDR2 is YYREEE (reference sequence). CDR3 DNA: TGTGCCAGCAGCTTGGGGCCCAATCAGCCCCAGCATTTT. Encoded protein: CASSLGPNQPQHF.

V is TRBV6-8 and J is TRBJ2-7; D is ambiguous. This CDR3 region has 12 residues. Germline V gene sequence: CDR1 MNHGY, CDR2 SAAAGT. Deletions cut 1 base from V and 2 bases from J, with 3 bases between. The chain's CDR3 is CASSYLPYEQYF. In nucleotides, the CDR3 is TGTGCCAGCAGTTACTTGCCCTACGAGCAGTACTTC.

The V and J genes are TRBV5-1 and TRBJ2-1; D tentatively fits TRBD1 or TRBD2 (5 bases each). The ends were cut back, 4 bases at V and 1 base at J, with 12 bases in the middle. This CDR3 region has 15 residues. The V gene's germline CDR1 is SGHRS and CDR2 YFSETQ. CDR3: CASSNGTASYNEQFF. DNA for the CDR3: TGCGCCAGCAGCAACGGGACGGCGTCCTACAATGAGCAGTTCTTC. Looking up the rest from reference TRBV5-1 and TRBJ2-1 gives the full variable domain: KAGVTQTPRYLIKTRGQQVTLSCSPISGHRSVSWYQQTPGQGLQFLFEYFSETQRNKGNFPGRFSGRQFSNSRSEMNVSTLELGDSALYLCASSNGTASYNEQFFGPGTRLTVL.

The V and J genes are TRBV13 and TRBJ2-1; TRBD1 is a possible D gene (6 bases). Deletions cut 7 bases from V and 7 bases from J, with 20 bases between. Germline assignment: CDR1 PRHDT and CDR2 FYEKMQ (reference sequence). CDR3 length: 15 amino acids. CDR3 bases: TGTGCCAGCATCAAGGGGGTAACAATCGGGAATGAGCAGTTCTTC. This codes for CASIKGVTIGNEQFF.

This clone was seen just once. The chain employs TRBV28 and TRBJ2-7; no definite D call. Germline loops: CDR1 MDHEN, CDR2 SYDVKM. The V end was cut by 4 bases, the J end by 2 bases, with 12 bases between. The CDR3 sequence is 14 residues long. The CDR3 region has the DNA TGTGCCAGCAGTTGGGCCAGAGGCCCCTACGAGCAGTACTTC. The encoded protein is CASSWARGPYEQYF.

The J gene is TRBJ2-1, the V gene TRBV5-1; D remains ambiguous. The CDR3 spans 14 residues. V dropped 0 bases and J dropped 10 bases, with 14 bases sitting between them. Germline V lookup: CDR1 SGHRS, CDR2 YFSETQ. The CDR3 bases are TGCGCCAGCAGCTTGGGGGCAGGTCAAGGCGAGCAGTTCTTC. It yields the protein CASSLGAGQGEQFF.

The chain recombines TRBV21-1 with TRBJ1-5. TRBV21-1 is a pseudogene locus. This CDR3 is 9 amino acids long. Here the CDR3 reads CASDQPQHF. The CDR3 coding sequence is TGTGCCAGCGATCAGCCCCAGCATTTT.

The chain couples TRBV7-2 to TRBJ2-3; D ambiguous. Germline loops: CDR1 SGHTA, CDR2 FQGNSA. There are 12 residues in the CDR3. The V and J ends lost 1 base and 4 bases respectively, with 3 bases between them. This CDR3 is CASSLVADTQYF. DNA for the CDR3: TGTGCCAGCAGCTTAGTTGCAGATACGCAGTATTTT.

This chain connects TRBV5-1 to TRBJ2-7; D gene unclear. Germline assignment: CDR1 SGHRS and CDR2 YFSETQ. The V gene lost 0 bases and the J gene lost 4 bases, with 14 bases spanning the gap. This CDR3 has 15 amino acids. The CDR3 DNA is TGCGCCAGCAGCTTGGAATCCGGAAAGTCATACGAGCAGTACTTC. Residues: CASSLESGKSYEQYF.

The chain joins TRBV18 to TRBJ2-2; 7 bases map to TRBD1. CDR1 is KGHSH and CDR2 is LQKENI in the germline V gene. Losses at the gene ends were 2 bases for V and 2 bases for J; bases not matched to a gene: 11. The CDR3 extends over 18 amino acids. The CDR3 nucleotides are TGTGCCAGCTCACCAAGTTTGCAGGGGGTACCCAACACCGGGGAGCTGTTTTTT. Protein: CASSPSLQGVPNTGELFF.

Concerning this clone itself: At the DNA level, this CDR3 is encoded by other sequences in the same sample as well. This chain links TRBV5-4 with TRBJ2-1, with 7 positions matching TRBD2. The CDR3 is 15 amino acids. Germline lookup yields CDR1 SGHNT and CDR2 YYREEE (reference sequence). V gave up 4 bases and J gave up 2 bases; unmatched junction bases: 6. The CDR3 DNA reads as TGTGCCAGCAGCCTTTCGCGGGGGACCTACAATGAGCAGTTCTTC. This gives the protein CASSLSRGTYNEQFF.

This CDR3 is CASSRRLAGGDEQYF. CDR3 sequence (DNA): TGTGCCAGCAGCCGGCGGTTAGCGGGAGGCGACGAGCAGTACTTC. The chain is built from TRBV11-2 and TRBJ2-7; 10 bases match TRBD2. Germline CDR1 and CDR2: SGHAT and FQNNGV. The CDR3 is 15 amino acids. V was clipped by 5 bases and J by 5 bases; unmatched bases: 9.

CDR3 sequence: CASSAYRELNEQFF. The CDR3 DNA reads as TGTGCCAGCAGTGCCTACAGGGAACTCAATGAGCAGTTCTTC. The V and J genes are TRBV27 and TRBJ2-1; a possible D gene is TRBD1 (6 bases). This CDR3 has 14 amino acids. The germline CDR1 and CDR2 sequences are MNHEY and SMNVEV (reference sequence). With 5 bases removed from V and 6 bases from J, the gap between germline ends came to 14 bases.

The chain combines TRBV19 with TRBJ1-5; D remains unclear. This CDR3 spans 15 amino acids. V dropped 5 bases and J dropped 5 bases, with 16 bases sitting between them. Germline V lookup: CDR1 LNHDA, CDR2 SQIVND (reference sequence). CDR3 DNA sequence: TGTGCCAGTAGTCCCCGGCGAAATAGAGATCAGCCCCAGCATTTT. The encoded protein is CASSPRRNRDQPQHF.

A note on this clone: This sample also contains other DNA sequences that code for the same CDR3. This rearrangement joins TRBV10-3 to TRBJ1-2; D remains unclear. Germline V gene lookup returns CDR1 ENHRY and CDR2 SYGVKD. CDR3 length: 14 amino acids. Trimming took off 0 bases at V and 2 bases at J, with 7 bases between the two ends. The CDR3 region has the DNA TGTGCCATCAGTGAGTCAAGGGTGAACTATGGCTACACCTTC. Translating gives CAISESRVNYGYTF.

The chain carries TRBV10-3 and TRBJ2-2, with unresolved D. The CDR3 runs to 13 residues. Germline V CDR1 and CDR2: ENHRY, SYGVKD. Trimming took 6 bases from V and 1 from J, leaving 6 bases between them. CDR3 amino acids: CAIRKLNTGELFF. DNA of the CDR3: TGTGCCATCAGGAAGCTGAACACCGGGGAGCTGTTTTTT.

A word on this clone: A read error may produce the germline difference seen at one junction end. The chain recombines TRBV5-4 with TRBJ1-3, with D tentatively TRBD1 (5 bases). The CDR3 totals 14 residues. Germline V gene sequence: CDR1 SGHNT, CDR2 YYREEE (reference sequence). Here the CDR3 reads CASSQGTALMESDF. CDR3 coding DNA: TGTGCCAGCAGCCAAGGGACGGCGTTGATGGAGTCCGATTTT. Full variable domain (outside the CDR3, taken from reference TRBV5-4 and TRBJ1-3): ETGVTQSPTHLIKTRGQQVTLRCSSQSGHNTVSWYQQALGQGPQFIFQYYREEENGRGNFPPRFSGLQFPNYSSELNVNALELDDSALYLCASSQGTALMESDFGEGSWLTVV.

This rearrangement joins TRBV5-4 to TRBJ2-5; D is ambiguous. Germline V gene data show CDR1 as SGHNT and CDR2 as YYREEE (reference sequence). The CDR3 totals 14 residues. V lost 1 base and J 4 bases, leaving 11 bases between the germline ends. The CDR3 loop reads CASSLKGIRETQYF. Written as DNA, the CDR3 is TGTGCCAGCAGCTTGAAGGGAATTCGAGAGACCCAGTACTTC.

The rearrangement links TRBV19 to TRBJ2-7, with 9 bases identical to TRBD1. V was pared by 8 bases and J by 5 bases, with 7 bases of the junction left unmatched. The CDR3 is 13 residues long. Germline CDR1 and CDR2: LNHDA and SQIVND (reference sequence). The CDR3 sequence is CASRQGGVHEQYF. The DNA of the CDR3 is TGTGCCAGTCGACAGGGGGGGGTACACGAGCAGTACTTC.

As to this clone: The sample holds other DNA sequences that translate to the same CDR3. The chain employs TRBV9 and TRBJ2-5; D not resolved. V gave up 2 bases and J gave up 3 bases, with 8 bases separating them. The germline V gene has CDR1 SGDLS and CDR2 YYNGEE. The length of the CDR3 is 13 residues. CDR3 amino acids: CASSVGPEETQYF. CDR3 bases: TGTGCCAGCAGCGTGGGCCCAGAAGAGACCCAGTACTTC.

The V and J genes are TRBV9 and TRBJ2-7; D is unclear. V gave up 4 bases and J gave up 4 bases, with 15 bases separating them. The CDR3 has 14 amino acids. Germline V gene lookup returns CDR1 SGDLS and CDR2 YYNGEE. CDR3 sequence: CASSSTSDGYEQYF. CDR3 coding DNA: TGTGCCAGCAGCTCAACTTCCGACGGGTACGAGCAGTACTTC.

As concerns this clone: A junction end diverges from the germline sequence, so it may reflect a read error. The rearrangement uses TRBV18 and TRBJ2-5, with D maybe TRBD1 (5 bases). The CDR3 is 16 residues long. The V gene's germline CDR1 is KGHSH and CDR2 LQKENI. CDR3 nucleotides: TGTGCCAGCTCACCATTACCAGGGTCATCCCAAGGGACCCAGTACTTC. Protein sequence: CASSPLPGSSQGTQYF.

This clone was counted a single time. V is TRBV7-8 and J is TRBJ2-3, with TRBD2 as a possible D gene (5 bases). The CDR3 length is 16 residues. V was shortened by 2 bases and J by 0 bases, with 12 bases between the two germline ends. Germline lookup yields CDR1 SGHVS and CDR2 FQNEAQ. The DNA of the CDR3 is TGTGCCAGCAGCTTATTTTTGGGCGGGAGCACAGATACGCAGTATTTT. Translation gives CASSLFLGGSTDTQYF.

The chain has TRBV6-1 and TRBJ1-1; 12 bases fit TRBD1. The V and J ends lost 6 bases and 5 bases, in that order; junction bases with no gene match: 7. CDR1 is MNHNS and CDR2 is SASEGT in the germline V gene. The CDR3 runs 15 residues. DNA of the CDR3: TGTGCCAGCAGAGAGGGACAGGGGGCTGGGACTGAAGCTTTCTTT. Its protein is CASREGQGAGTEAFF.